This note documents a single T cell receptor (beta chain) sequence. This entry belongs to a study of T cell changes during pregnancy in multiple sclerosis. The CDR3 runs to 15 residues. The V and J ends lost 0 bases and 6 bases respectively, with 14 bases between them. CDR1 and CDR2 from the germline V gene are LGHNA and YNFKEQ. Measured with immunoSEQ multiplex PCR; TCRdb has only the in-frame clones, and not every one. The sample has 90,000 to 100,000 clones; around 93% are singletons. The chain links TRBV4-2 to TRBJ1-2, with D perhaps TRBD1 (6 bases). The starting material was peripheral blood, obtained in the third trimester of pregnancy. The sequence was collected from a female donor with multiple sclerosis, enrolled in a pregnancy study. The CDR3 nucleotides read TGTGCCAGCAGCCAAGAACAGGGCCCCTTTGATGGCTACACCTTC. It is translated as CASSQEQGPFDGYTF.